This T cell receptor (beta chain) was profiled in a study of cytotoxic CD8 clonotypes in ibrutinib-treated CLL. Study summary: Response material was collected after a median around 12 months of treatment, range 6 to 36.

Depth targeted 1 in 200,000 to 1 in 1 million T cells, averaging roughly 9.3x coverage per clonotype. The repertoire was sequenced with immunoSEQ multiplex PCR; TCRdb's copy has only in-frame clones and lacks some. The table has roughly 150,000 clones, more than 65% seen once. The origin of this receptor is a human donor with chronic lymphocytic leukemia. Sequences were derived from PBMCs, sampled after 12 months of ibrutinib treatment.

This CDR3 reads CASSLVAGGPSYNEQFF. The CDR3 nucleotides are TGTGCCAGCAGCTTAGTGGCGGGAGGACCGTCCTACAATGAGCAGTTCTTC. The gene calls are TRBV11-1 and TRBJ2-1; 8 bases are a match to TRBD2. The V segment lost 1 base and the J segment 1 base; nucleotides outside the gene matches: 6. CDR1 and CDR2 from the germline V gene are SGHAT and FQDESV (reference sequence). The CDR3 length is 17 residues.